These 21 T cell receptor beta chains came from one sample sequenced in a study of T cell repertoires in aging, cancer and after chemotherapy. Amplification of TCR beta used genomic DNA extracted from peripheral blood. Rearranged V-D-J TRB sequences were amplified with a mixed TRB-A/B primer pool. TCRdb re-derived calls from the multiplex PCR reads in MiXCR, one entry per CDR3 protein. Of 10,000 to 13,000 distinct CDR3 sequences in the sample, 32% were seen once. Source material: blood. Source of these receptors: a human donor in good health.

This clonotype was counted a few times. The rearrangement joins TRBV27 to TRBJ2-6; D uncertain. The CDR3 is 18 residues long. V lost 4 bases and J lost 2, with 18 bases in between. CDR1 and CDR2 from the germline V gene are MNHEY and SMNVEV (reference sequence). DNA of the CDR3: TGTGCCAGCAGTTCTGAGCGAGAGAAACTTACTGGGGCCAACGTCCTGACTTTC. Translating gives CASSSEREKLTGANVLTF.

For this clonotype: The junction and the germline gene differ at one end; a read error may be behind it. In DNA form, the CDR3 reads TGTGCCAGCAGGTGGGGCCATTCCCTCGGGGGCGGGGAGCTGTTTTTT. Residues: CASRWGHSLGGGELFF. The rearrangement links TRBV5-1 to TRBJ2-2, with D possibly TRBD2 on 6 matching bases. The CDR3 totals 16 residues. CDR1 and CDR2 from the germline V gene are SGHRS and YFSETQ.

The chain combines TRBV5-6 with TRBJ1-4; 7 bases map to TRBD1. The CDR3 spans 18 residues. Germline V gene sequence: CDR1 SGHDT, CDR2 YYEEEE. V dropped 0 bases and J dropped 2; count of bases not matched to a gene: 10. Here the CDR3 DNA reads TGTGCCAGCAGCTTGGGAGGGGGCGCGAGAACGACTAATGAAAAACTGTTTTTT. Its protein product is CASSLGGGARTTNEKLFF.

The chain has TRBV20-1 and TRBJ2-1; 11 bases match TRBD2. The V and J ends lost 5 bases and 0 bases, in that order; junction bases with no gene match: 9. This CDR3 has 17 amino acids. The germline V gene has CDR1 DFQATT and CDR2 SNEGSKA (reference sequence). The CDR3 reads CSASGTSGRSSYNEQFF. DNA for the CDR3: TGCAGTGCTTCCGGGACTAGCGGAAGAAGCTCCTACAATGAGCAGTTCTTC.

The CDR3 here is CASRDLLEAKNIQYF. The CDR3 DNA is TGTGCCAGCAGAGACCTGCTTGAAGCCAAAAACATTCAGTACTTC. The V and J genes are TRBV6-5 and TRBJ2-4, with D uncertain. Trimming pared 6 bases from V and 0 bases from J, leaving 12 bases between. Per germline, CDR1 MNHEY and CDR2 SVGAGI. The CDR3 covers 15 residues.

The chain has TRBV19 and TRBJ1-1, with D maybe TRBD1 (6 bases). Germline CDR1 LNHDA, CDR2 SQIVND (reference sequence). V was trimmed by 3 bases and J by 4 bases, leaving 9 bases between them. This CDR3 contains 13 residues. The CDR3 nucleotides are TGTGCCAGTAGTATGACAGGTCCCACTGAAGCTTTCTTT. It codes for CASSMTGPTEAFF.

This chain links TRBV6-5 with TRBJ1-6; weak D call: TRBD1 (6 bases). The CDR3 totals 14 residues. With 7 bases removed from V and 0 bases from J, the gap between germline ends came to 7 bases. CDR1 is MNHEY and CDR2 is SVGAGI in the germline V gene. In DNA form, the CDR3 reads TGTGCCAGCACAGGGGACTCCTATAATTCACCCCTCCACTTT. This codes for CASTGDSYNSPLHF.

By sample fraction, this clonotype is medium-sized. The chain links TRBV6-5 to TRBJ2-2, with D unclear. Trimming pared 2 bases from V and 8 bases from J, leaving 9 bases between. CDR1 and CDR2 (germline): MNHEY, SVGAGI. The CDR3 sequence is 13 residues long. The CDR3 DNA reads TGTGCCAGCAGTTACAGGGTCCGGGGGGAGCTGTTTTTT. Its protein is CASSYRVRGELFF.

This clonotype has just a few counts. DNA for the CDR3: TGTGCCACCAGCAGTACAGGGTCCTACAATGAGCAGTTCTTC. Translation: CATSSTGSYNEQFF. The J gene is TRBJ2-1, the V gene TRBV15, with D possibly matching TRBD1 (6 bases). This CDR3 region has 14 residues. Trimming stripped 3 bases from V and 1 base from J, with 7 bases between. Looked up from germline, CDR1 is LNHNV and CDR2 is YYDKDF (reference sequence). Full variable domain (outside the CDR3, taken from reference TRBV15 and TRBJ2-1): DAMVIQNPRYQVTQFGKPVTLSCSQTLNHNVMYWYQQKSSQAPKLLFHYYDKDFNNEADTPDNFQSRRPNTSFCFLDIRSPGLGDTAMYLCATSSTGSYNEQFFGPGTRLTVL.

This clonotype has more than one count but fewer than ten. This chain joins TRBV5-1 and TRBJ2-2; 8 bases are a match to TRBD1. V gave up 5 bases and J gave up 4 bases; unmatched junction bases: 7. In germline, CDR1 is SGHRS, CDR2 YFSETQ. This CDR3 spans 15 amino acids. The CDR3 reads CASSGQGQGTGELFF. CDR3 bases: TGCGCCAGCAGTGGACAGGGCCAGGGCACCGGGGAGCTGTTTTTT.

This clonotype appeared once. CDR3 sequence reads: CASSLGSEPREYF. Written as DNA, the CDR3 is TGTGCCAGCAGTTTAGGGTCCGAGCCCCGGGAGTACTTC. The chain employs TRBV28 and TRBJ2-7, with unresolved D. Trimming removed 2 bases from V and 11 bases from J, with 16 bases in between. The CDR3 is made up of 13 amino acids. Germline values: CDR1 MDHEN, CDR2 SYDVKM. Drawing the rest from reference TRBV28 and TRBJ2-7, the complete variable domain is DVKVTQSSRYLVKRTGEKVFLECVQDMDHENMFWYRQDPGLGLRLIYFSYDVKMKEKGDIPEGYSVSREKKERFSLILESASTNQTSMYLCASSLGSEPREYFGPGTRLTVT.

This chain links TRBV6-5 with TRBJ1-2; D is possibly TRBD1 (5 bases). Germline V lookup: CDR1 MNHEY, CDR2 SVGAGI. The CDR3 length is 16 residues. V dropped 6 bases and J dropped 0 bases, with 17 bases sitting between them. Here the CDR3 DNA reads TGTGCCAGCAGAGGACGCTCGGGGGTTCCTAACTATGGCTACACCTTC. Translated, it gives CASRGRSGVPNYGYTF.

This chain links TRBV7-2 with TRBJ1-1; tentative D call: TRBD1 (5 bases). The length of the CDR3 is 11 residues. V gave up 8 bases and J gave up 5 bases, with 9 bases separating them. Germline assignment: CDR1 SGHTA and CDR2 FQGNSA. CDR3 sequence (DNA): TGTGCCAGCGGGGCGGGAACTGAAGCTTTCTTT. Encoded protein: CASGAGTEAFF.

This clonotype is deemed medium-sized. The chain is built from TRBV15 and TRBJ2-3, with D unresolved. The germline gives CDR1 LNHNV, CDR2 YYDKDF (reference sequence). The CDR3 spans 12 residues. The V and J ends lost 8 bases and 1 base respectively, with 7 bases between them. The CDR3 coding sequence is TGTGCCACCTCCCCCGGCACAGATACGCAGTATTTT. Residues: CATSPGTDTQYF.

The rearrangement links TRBV27 to TRBJ1-2; 11 bases line up with TRBD1. The CDR3 sequence is 14 residues long. V lost 5 bases and J lost 8; bases outside the gene matches: 7. Germline CDR1 reads MNHEY; CDR2 reads SMNVEV (reference sequence). CDR3 coding DNA: TGTGCCAGCAGTGAAGCCGGGACAGGGGGAGGCTACACCTTC. Translated: CASSEAGTGGGYTF.

This clonotype was counted a few times. This chain uses TRBV7-9 with TRBJ2-1; D possibly matches TRBD1 or TRBD2 (5 bases each). Trimming removed 1 base from V and 9 bases from J, with 10 bases in between. The CDR3 is 13 amino acids. The germline V gene encodes CDR1 SEHNR and CDR2 FQNEAQ (reference sequence). CDR3 residues: CASSLVPGSEQFF. The CDR3 DNA follows: TGTGCCAGCAGCTTAGTGCCAGGGAGTGAGCAGTTCTTC.

This clonotype was detected only a few times. The J gene is TRBJ1-1, the V gene TRBV5-6, with D unresolved. CDR1 is SGHDT and CDR2 is YYEEEE in the germline V gene. Between the trimmed V and J ends, which lost 2 bases and 0 bases, there was a span of 8 bases. CDR3 length: 14 residues. CDR3 protein: CASSFLGVNTEAFF. The CDR3 DNA follows: TGTGCCAGCAGCTTCCTCGGCGTGAACACTGAAGCTTTCTTT.

The sample holds a few counts of this clonotype. V is TRBV6-5 and J is TRBJ2-2; 7 bases agree with TRBD1. Germline CDR1 and CDR2: MNHEY and SVGAGI. Trimming cost V 5 bases and J 4 bases; bases outside gene matches: 4. This CDR3 is built from 14 residues. The CDR3, as DNA: TGTGCCAGCAGTGAAACAGGGGTCACCGGGGAGCTGTTTTTT. The encoded protein is CASSETGVTGELFF.

This clonotype occurred a few times. CDR3 DNA: TGTGCCAGCAGTTACTCGATTACAGGCACTAATGAAAAACTGTTTTTT. Translated, it gives CASSYSITGTNEKLFF. The chain recombines TRBV6-5 with TRBJ1-4, with D tentatively TRBD1 (5 bases). V lost 0 bases and J 2 bases, leaving 10 bases between the germline ends. The germline V gene has CDR1 MNHEY and CDR2 SVGAGI. The CDR3 sequence is 16 residues long.

As regards this clonotype: Given a much more abundant clone one base away, this may be a read error. The V and J genes are TRBV15 and TRBJ2-7; D tentatively reads TRBD1 or TRBD2 (5 bases each). CDR1 and CDR2 from the germline V gene are LNHNV and YYDKDF (reference sequence). The length of the CDR3 is 15 residues. The CDR3: CATSPGTGGTYKQYF. The CDR3, as DNA: TGTGCCACCAGCCCCGGGACCGGTGGGACCTACAAGCAGTACTTC.

To note about this clonotype: This may be a read error: a much more frequent sequence differs by one nucleotide. This likely comes from a read error, as the CDR3 has no conserved phenylalanine or tryptophan at its end. The chain links TRBV7-2 to TRBJ2-3; D unclear. In germline, CDR1 is SGHTA, CDR2 FQGNSA. The V gene lost 9 bases and the J gene lost 0 bases, with 16 bases spanning the gap. The CDR3 has 15 residues. The CDR3 sequence is CASSSPPGSTDTQYL. CDR3 DNA: TGTGCCAGTAGTTCTCCACCCGGTAGCACAGATACGCAGTATTTG.